These 6 T cell receptor beta chains share one sample of origin, sequenced in a study of OX40 agonist ivuxolimab in advanced cancers. Profiled with immunoSEQ multiplex PCR; TCRdb holds only in-frame clones, not every one. The profile shows roughly 34,000 clones, roughly 84% of them singletons. Sequences were derived from CD4+ or CD8+ T cells sorted from blood, sampled in a trial of the OX40 agonist ivuxolimab. The receptor set was obtained from an adult with an advanced solid tumor such as melanoma, head and neck, liver or kidney cancer.

The CDR3 loop reads CASSYTGTDYNEQFF. CDR3 DNA sequence: TGTGCCAGCAGTTACACCGGGACAGACTACAATGAGCAGTTCTTC. The chain links TRBV6-5 to TRBJ2-1; 7 nucleotides align to TRBD1. With V trimmed by 2 bases and J by 3 bases, 4 bases remained unmatched. Germline CDR1 reads MNHEY; CDR2 reads SVGAGI. The CDR3 runs 15 residues.

V and J are TRBV7-6 and TRBJ2-5, with a weak D call TRBD2 (6 bases). CDR3 length: 16 amino acids. Trimming left V 3 bases short and J 1 base short, with 15 bases between. Germline lookup yields CDR1 SGHVS and CDR2 FNYEAQ. CDR3 residues: CASSFSVAAVQETQYF. The DNA for the CDR3 is TGTGCCAGCAGCTTCTCCGTAGCGGCAGTCCAAGAGACCCAGTACTTC.

This rearrangement joins TRBV7-2 to TRBJ1-1; D ambiguous. The CDR3 has 11 amino acids. The V gene's germline CDR1 is SGHTA and CDR2 FQGNSA. Trimming removed 0 bases from V and 8 bases from J, with 4 bases in between. CDR3 sequence: CASSLALEAFF. CDR3 sequence (DNA): TGTGCCAGCAGCTTAGCGCTAGAAGCTTTCTTT.

V usage is TRBV11-2 and J usage is TRBJ2-1; no clear D. Deletions cut 0 bases from V and 3 bases from J, with 9 bases between. Germline V gene lookup returns CDR1 SGHAT and CDR2 FQNNGV. CDR3 length equals 15 residues. The CDR3 is CASSLELGYYNEQFF. The CDR3 bases are TGTGCCAGCAGCTTAGAGCTAGGGTACTACAATGAGCAGTTCTTC.

This clone was recorded only once. The V gene is TRBV30, the J gene TRBJ2-3; D remains ambiguous. The V gene's germline CDR1 is GTSNPN and CDR2 SVGIG (reference sequence). CDR3 size: 12 residues. Trimming took off 5 bases at V and 6 bases at J, with 12 bases between the two ends. As DNA, the CDR3 is TGTGCCTGGGCCCGATGGTGGGATACGCAGTATTTT. The encoded protein is CAWARWWDTQYF. Together with reference TRBV30 and TRBJ2-3, the CDR3 gives the full variable domain: SQTIHQWPATLVQPVGSPLSLECTVEGTSNPNLYWYRQAAGRGLQLLFYSVGIGQISSEVPQNLSASRPQDRQFILSSKKLLLSDSGFYLCAWARWWDTQYFGPGTRLTVL.

V usage is TRBV7-2 and J usage is TRBJ2-7; 7 positions match TRBD2. The V gene's germline CDR1 is SGHTA and CDR2 FQGNSA. V lost 7 bases and J lost 0; bases outside the gene matches: 18. The CDR3 length is 18 residues. The CDR3 spells CASTHLYKGDYSSYEQYF. CDR3 DNA sequence: TGTGCCAGCACCCACCTCTACAAAGGGGACTACAGCTCCTACGAGCAGTACTTC.